The 28 T cell receptor beta chains below were found in one sample sequenced in a study of blood T cell repertoires in COVID-19. The repertoire was sequenced with immunoSEQ multiplex PCR; TCRdb's copy has only in-frame clones and lacks some. The data show under 500,000 clones, about 90% seen once. Sequences were obtained from PBMCs or T cells enriched from blood (not recorded which). Receptor source: a woman aged 18-29 years with acute COVID-19.

The chain is built from TRBV19 and TRBJ2-3; possible D gene TRBD2, 5 bases. CDR1 is LNHDA, CDR2 SQIVND, per germline (reference sequence). V was pared by 5 bases and J by 7 bases, with 16 bases between. The CDR3 has 14 residues. CDR3 sequence reads: CASSSPLRGNTQYF. For the CDR3, the DNA is TGTGCCAGTAGTTCGCCCCTTCGGGGAAATACGCAGTATTTT.

V gene TRBV18 combines with J gene TRBJ1-1; 7 bases map to TRBD1. CDR3 length: 13 residues. Germline V gives CDR1 KGHSH, CDR2 LQKENI. The V and J ends lost 6 bases and 1 base, in that order; junction bases with no gene match: 2. CDR3 DNA sequence: TGTGCCAGCTCGGGACAGCCGAACACTGAAGCTTTCTTT. This codes for CASSGQPNTEAFF.

The chain is built from TRBV28 and TRBJ1-1, with 10 bases that match TRBD1. CDR1 is MDHEN, CDR2 SYDVKM, per germline. The CDR3 has 16 residues. J lost 3 bases, V lost 3 bases, and 7 bases had no gene match. CDR3 coding DNA: TGTGCCAGCAGTTTGGACCGGGGGACAGGGGACACTGAAGCTTTCTTT. This translates into CASSLDRGTGDTEAFF.

The chain uses TRBV7-9 and TRBJ2-5; a possible D gene is TRBD2 (6 bases). Germline V gene data show CDR1 as SEHNR and CDR2 as FQNEAQ (reference sequence). V lost 4 bases to trimming and J lost 5 bases, with 11 bases between them. CDR3 size: 13 residues. The CDR3 loop is CASSSGVAETQYF. The CDR3 DNA sequence: TGTGCCAGCAGCTCGGGGGTCGCCGAGACCCAGTACTTC. The variable domain in full, completed from reference TRBV7-9 and TRBJ2-5, reads DTGVSQNPRHKITKRGQNVTFRCDPISEHNRLYWYRQTLGQGPEFLTYFQNEAQLEKSRLLSDRFSAERPKGSFSTLEIQRTEQGDSAMYLCASSSGVAETQYFGPGTRLLVL.

CDR3 in DNA: TGTGCCAGCAGTCTCCAGCAGGGCTACGAGCAGTACTTC. Its translation is CASSLQQGYEQYF. The genes are TRBV12-3 or TRBV12-4 and TRBJ2-7, with D perhaps TRBD1 (5 bases). V lost 5 bases and J lost 3, with 11 bases in between. The CDR3 is 13 amino acids.

The chain links TRBV7-2 to TRBJ1-2; D gene ambiguous. V was cut by 5 bases and J by 2 bases, with 9 bases left in between. The CDR3 is made up of 13 amino acids. From germline, CDR1 is SGHTA and CDR2 FQGNSA. Here the CDR3 reads CASSHDWNYGYTF. DNA of the CDR3: TGTGCCAGCAGCCACGACTGGAACTATGGCTACACCTTC. The full variable domain, its missing parts supplied by reference TRBV7-2 and TRBJ1-2, is GAGVSQSPSNKVTEKGKDVELRCDPISGHTALYWYRQSLGQGLEFLIYFQGNSAPDKSGLPSDRFSAERTGGSVSTLTIQRTQQEDSAVYLCASSHDWNYGYTFGSGTRLTVV.

The J gene is TRBJ1-3, the V gene TRBV5-1; 9 positions agree with TRBD1. This CDR3 contains 19 residues. V dropped 0 bases and J dropped 1; count of bases not matched to a gene: 11. Germline V CDR1 and CDR2: SGHRS, YFSETQ. This CDR3 is CASSLGPWDRVQSGNTIYF. CDR3 sequence (DNA): TGCGCCAGCAGCTTGGGCCCGTGGGACAGGGTCCAATCTGGAAACACCATATATTTT.

The chain employs TRBV27 and TRBJ1-2, with TRBD1 as a possible D gene (6 bases). V shed 5 bases and J shed 3 bases, with 10 bases lying between them. From germline, CDR1 is MNHEY and CDR2 SMNVEV (reference sequence). CDR3 length: 13 amino acids. The DNA for the CDR3 is TGTGCCAGCAGTCCGACAGGAGACTATGGCTACACCTTC. Residues: CASSPTGDYGYTF.

This sequence joins TRBV7-8 and TRBJ2-7; D is unclear. Per the germline V gene, CDR1 is SGHVS and CDR2 is FQNEAQ. CDR3 size: 14 residues. V was cut by 4 bases and J by 3 bases, with 13 bases left in between. The CDR3 loop reads CASSWYRGSYEQYF. CDR3 nucleotide sequence: TGTGCCAGCAGCTGGTACCGAGGTAGCTACGAGCAGTACTTC.

The chain employs TRBV19 and TRBJ1-2, with TRBD1 matching over 7 bases. Germline V lookup: CDR1 LNHDA, CDR2 SQIVND (reference sequence). J lost 1 base, V lost 7 bases, and 3 bases had no gene match. The length of the CDR3 is 13 residues. This CDR3 reads CASNSGGNYGYTF. For the CDR3, the DNA is TGTGCCAGTAATTCAGGGGGTAACTATGGCTACACCTTC. The complete variable domain, with remaining parts taken from reference TRBV19 and TRBJ1-2, reads DGGITQSPKYLFRKEGQNVTLSCEQNLNHDAMYWYRQDPGQGLRLIYYSQIVNDFQKGDIAEGYSVSREKKESFPLTVTSAQKNPTAFYLCASNSGGNYGYTFGSGTRLTVV.

This clone has a single count. A much larger clone differs by one base, so this may be a read error. The chain employs TRBV7-3 and TRBJ1-1; D call uncertain. CDR1 and CDR2 (germline): SGHTA, FQGTGA. The CDR3 covers 13 residues. The V end was cut by 3 bases, the J end by 0 bases, with 5 bases between. CDR3 in DNA: TGTGCCAGCAGCTTTTTTATGAACACTGAAGCTTTCTTT. Its translation: CASSFFMNTEAFF.

V is TRBV6-5 and J is TRBJ2-1, with 10 nucleotides matching TRBD2. Germline-derived CDR1 and CDR2 are MNHEY and SVGAGI. The junction had 10 bases not matched to a gene; V was cut back by 5 bases and J by 9 bases. This CDR3 has 15 residues. Here the CDR3 reads CASSQLAGLVSEQFF. The CDR3, as DNA: TGTGCCAGCAGTCAACTAGCGGGGCTAGTTAGTGAGCAGTTCTTC.

In DNA form, the CDR3 reads TGTGCCAGCTCACCACCGGGACAGAACCACGAGCAGTACTTC. It encodes CASSPPGQNHEQYF. This sequence joins TRBV18 and TRBJ2-7, with 7 bases lining up with TRBD1. The CDR3 has 14 residues. After removal of 0 bases from V and 5 bases from J, the junction contained 4 bases not matched to a gene. Germline values: CDR1 KGHSH, CDR2 LQKENI. The complete variable domain, with remaining parts taken from reference TRBV18 and TRBJ2-7, reads NAGVMQNPRHLVRRRGQEARLRCSPMKGHSHVYWYRQLPEEGLKFMVYLQKENIIDESGMPKERFSAEFPKEGPSILRIQQVVRGDSAAYFCASSPPGQNHEQYFGPGTRLTVT.

This chain connects TRBV4-2 to TRBJ2-3, with 7 bases that match TRBD2. This CDR3 spans 15 amino acids. Trimming cost V 3 bases and J 6 bases; bases outside gene matches: 9. CDR1 and CDR2 from the germline V gene are LGHNA and YNFKEQ. The CDR3 sequence is CASSQRTRPLDTQYF. CDR3 nucleotide sequence: TGTGCCAGCAGCCAGCGGACTAGACCCCTGGATACGCAGTATTTT.

V and J are TRBV7-9 and TRBJ2-1; 8 bases are a match to TRBD1. The CDR3 extends over 13 amino acids. V trimming: 3 bases; J trimming: 11 bases; junction bases outside the gene matches: 6. The germline V gene has CDR1 SEHNR and CDR2 FQNEAQ (reference sequence). CDR3 loop: CASSFDRDRKQFF. The CDR3 DNA reads as TGTGCCAGCAGCTTCGACCGGGACAGGAAGCAGTTCTTC.

CDR3 region: CASSTQGDAGGEKLFF. The CDR3 DNA follows: TGCGCCAGCAGCACCCAGGGGGACGCCGGGGGTGAAAAACTGTTTTTT. The chain employs TRBV5-1 and TRBJ1-4; TRBD1 aligns across 7 bases. The germline CDR1 and CDR2 sequences are SGHRS and YFSETQ. J lost 7 bases, V lost 4 bases, and 13 bases had no gene match. The CDR3 is 16 amino acids.

The V call is TRBV10-3, the J call TRBJ1-6; 7 nucleotides match TRBD1. The trim removed 1 base at V and 7 bases at J, leaving 10 bases unmatched. Germline V gives CDR1 ENHRY, CDR2 SYGVKD. The CDR3 has 17 amino acids. CDR3 nucleotide sequence: TGTGCCATCAGTGAGTTCCCCAGGGGGGAAACAAATTCACCCCTCCACTTT. Residues: CAISEFPRGETNSPLHF.

The J gene is TRBJ2-3, the V gene TRBV4-1, with 8 bases aligning to TRBD1. The CDR3 has 16 amino acids. Germline V gene sequence: CDR1 MGHRA, CDR2 YSYEKL. After removal of 3 bases from V and 2 bases from J, the junction contained 7 bases not matched to a gene. CDR3: CASSQGQVSFTDTQYF. The CDR3 bases are TGCGCCAGCAGCCAGGGACAGGTCTCGTTCACAGATACGCAGTATTTT.

The V and J genes are TRBV2 and TRBJ2-7; D might be TRBD1 (7 bases). Germline-derived CDR1 and CDR2 are SNHLY and FYNNEI. The ends were cut back, 6 bases at V and 6 bases at J, with 15 bases in the middle. The CDR3 spans 13 residues. The CDR3, as DNA: TGTGCCAGCAGATTTGGAGGGACAGTCGAGCAGTACTTC. It specifies CASRFGGTVEQYF. Combining the CDR3 with reference TRBV2 and TRBJ2-7 gives the whole variable domain EPEVTQTPSHQVTQMGQEVILRCVPISNHLYFYWYRQILGQKVEFLVSFYNNEISEKSEIFDDQFSVERPDGSNFTLKIRSTKLEDSAMYFCASRFGGTVEQYFGPGTRLTVT.

This chain joins TRBV19 and TRBJ2-1; 10 bases are shared with TRBD1. The germline CDR1 and CDR2 sequences are LNHDA and SQIVND (reference sequence). V was clipped by 4 bases and J by 7 bases; unmatched bases: 4. CDR3 length: 14 amino acids. CDR3 sequence (DNA): TGTGCCAGTAGTAACCGGGACAGGGGTAATGAGCAGTTCTTC. It is translated as CASSNRDRGNEQFF.

This clone has only one observation. This sequence joins TRBV29-1 and TRBJ2-3; a possible D gene is TRBD1 (8 bases). The CDR3 is 13 residues long. Germline assignment: CDR1 SQVTM and CDR2 ANQGSEA. Trimming cost V 4 bases and J 7 bases, with 15 bases left between them. The CDR3: CSVGEGQANTQYF. CDR3 bases: TGCAGCGTTGGGGAGGGACAGGCCAATACGCAGTATTTT.

The chain couples TRBV19 to TRBJ2-5, with TRBD2 matching over 11 bases. Germline-derived CDR1 and CDR2 are LNHDA and SQIVND (reference sequence). The CDR3 is made up of 15 amino acids. Unmatched junction bases numbered 4, after V lost 7 bases and J lost 0 bases. CDR3 DNA: TGTGCCAGTAAAACTAGCGGGGGAAACCAAGAGACCCAGTACTTC. As protein: CASKTSGGNQETQYF.

The V gene is TRBV4-2, the J gene TRBJ2-7; 9 positions match TRBD1. J gave up 7 bases and V 0 bases, and 22 bases lay outside the gene matches. Germline V CDR1 and CDR2: LGHNA, YNFKEQ. This CDR3 spans 20 amino acids. CDR3 coding DNA: TGTGCCAGCAGCCAAGATCTGGGGGACTTTGGGTACAGGGGGCGGCTTGAGCAGTACTTC. Translating it yields CASSQDLGDFGYRGRLEQYF.

CDR3 region: CASSLSRSGNTEAFF. As DNA, the CDR3 is TGTGCCAGCAGTTTAAGTCGATCAGGGAACACTGAAGCTTTCTTT. The chain has TRBV27 and TRBJ1-1; no clear D. Germline V gene lookup returns CDR1 MNHEY and CDR2 SMNVEV (reference sequence). The CDR3 is 15 residues long. Trimming cost V 2 bases and J 1 base, with 11 bases left between them.

V is TRBV7-2 and J is TRBJ1-2; no clear D gene. V was shortened by 0 bases and J by 2 bases, with 10 bases between the two germline ends. Germline CDR1 is SGHTA and CDR2 is FQGNSA. This CDR3 spans 15 amino acids. The CDR3 bases are TGTGCCAGCAGCTTAGCGAACGGAGGGAACTATGGCTACACCTTC. Protein sequence: CASSLANGGNYGYTF.

Details on this clone: Other DNA sequences within the sample encode an identical CDR3. The genes are TRBV3-1 (or the pseudogene TRBV3-2) and TRBJ2-5; 13 bases map to TRBD2. With V trimmed by 1 base and J by 4 bases, 0 bases remained unmatched. The germline V gene encodes CDR1 LGHDT and CDR2 YNNKEL (reference sequence). The CDR3 extends over 15 amino acids. The CDR3 DNA reads TGTGCCAGCAGCCAAGGACTAGCGGGAGGAGAGACCCAGTACTTC. Amino acids: CASSQGLAGGETQYF.

This clone has just one count. V is TRBV11-2 and J is TRBJ1-1; D remains ambiguous. V was clipped by 0 bases and J by 0 bases, with 8 bases between them. CDR1 and CDR2 (germline): SGHAT, FQNNGV. CDR3 length: 15 amino acids. The CDR3 sequence: CASSLEVAVNTEAFF. In DNA form, the CDR3 reads TGTGCCAGCAGCTTAGAAGTTGCGGTGAACACTGAAGCTTTCTTT.

The chain links TRBV2 to TRBJ2-3; 8 bases fit TRBD2. The length of the CDR3 is 16 residues. Germline-derived CDR1 and CDR2 are SNHLY and FYNNEI. The J segment lost 5 bases and the V segment lost 1 base, leaving 8 bases of the junction unmatched. The CDR3, as DNA: TGTGCCAGCAGTGAAGGGTCCGGGGGGGTTTTAGATACGCAGTATTTT. It is translated as CASSEGSGGVLDTQYF. The variable domain in full, with the rest retrieved from reference TRBV2 and TRBJ2-3, is EPEVTQTPSHQVTQMGQEVILRCVPISNHLYFYWYRQILGQKVEFLVSFYNNEISEKSEIFDDQFSVERPDGSNFTLKIRSTKLEDSAMYFCASSEGSGGVLDTQYFGPGTRLTVL.